Described below is a single T cell receptor (beta chain) sequence and its context. Its antigen is not identified. This entry belongs to a study of cytomegalovirus exposure and HLA in healthy donors. The PCR was carried out with 60 Vbeta primers and 13 Jbeta primers. Authors' analysis steps: In a later analysis, the count reached some 83 million unique TCR beta chains, with roughly 11 million shared. Using immunoSEQ multiplex PCR, the repertoire was profiled, and TCRdb retains in-frame clones only, with some absent. V and J calls and clone size follow that table, whereas D and trimming were derived from the DNA. The sample holds around 99,000 clones; about 77% are singletons and the top ten take around 3.5%. General observations from the study: For cytomegalovirus status, the classifier reportedly gave diagnoses with high specificity and sensitivity. Productive rates of about 90% or about 30% were seen for most TCR beta V segments in an earlier analysis.

Trimming left V 4 bases short and J 6 bases short, with 12 bases between. The germline V gene has CDR1 MRHNA and CDR2 SNTAGT. The CDR3 is made up of 13 amino acids. The TCR comes from a man in his forties in good health and CMV-seronegative. V usage is TRBV6-4 and J usage is TRBJ1-1, with D possibly TRBD1 on 6 matching bases. The sequenced sample consisted of PBMCs. CDR3: CASSVEGDAEAFF. The CDR3 coding sequence is TGTGCCAGCAGTGTTGAGGGGGACGCTGAAGCTTTCTTT.